This entry concerns a single TCR beta chain. This sample was included in a study of blood T cell repertoires in COVID-19. This CDR3 has 14 amino acids. Germline CDR1 and CDR2: SEHNR and FQNEAQ (reference sequence). The V end lost 2 bases, the J end lost 4 bases, and 11 bases lay between the germline ends. Profiled with immunoSEQ multiplex PCR; TCRdb holds only in-frame clones, not every one. Among under 250,000 clones listed, roughly 84% were seen once. V gene TRBV7-9 combines with J gene TRBJ2-5, with unresolved D. Sequencing input: peripheral blood. The sequence came from a man aged 45-65 years with active or convalescent COVID-19. The CDR3 loop reads CASSLSVDRETQYF. The CDR3 nucleotides read TGTGCCAGCAGCTTATCGGTCGATAGAGAGACCCAGTACTTC.